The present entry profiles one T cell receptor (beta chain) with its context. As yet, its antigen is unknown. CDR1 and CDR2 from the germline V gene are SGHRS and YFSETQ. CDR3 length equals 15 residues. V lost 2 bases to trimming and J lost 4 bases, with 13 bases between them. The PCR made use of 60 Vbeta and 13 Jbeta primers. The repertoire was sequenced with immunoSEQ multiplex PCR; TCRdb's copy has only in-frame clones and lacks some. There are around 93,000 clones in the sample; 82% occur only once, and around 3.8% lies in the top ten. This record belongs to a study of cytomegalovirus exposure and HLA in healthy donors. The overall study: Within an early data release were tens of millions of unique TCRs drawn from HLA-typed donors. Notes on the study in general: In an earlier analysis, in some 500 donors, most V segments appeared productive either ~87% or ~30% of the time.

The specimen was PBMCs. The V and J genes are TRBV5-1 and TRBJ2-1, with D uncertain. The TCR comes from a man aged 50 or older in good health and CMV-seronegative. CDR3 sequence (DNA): TGCGCCAGCAGCTTCTCCACGGCAGCGTACAATGAGCAGTTCTTC. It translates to CASSFSTAAYNEQFF.